This T cell receptor beta chain stems from a study of OX40 agonist ivuxolimab in advanced cancers. At the level of the study: Given to patients was ivuxolimab, an agonistic anti-OX40 (CD134) antibody. Under the entry rules, prior anti-PD-1, anti-PD-L1 or anti-CTLA-4 therapy was allowed, and about 38% had some. Three dose-escalation patients had partial responses: one with hepatocellular carcinoma and two with cutaneous melanoma.

Comment on this clone: What it recognizes is unknown. A junction boundary mismatches the germline segment, possibly from a read error.

CDR1 is SSHAT and CDR2 is FNYEAQ in the germline V gene (reference sequence). The CDR3 extends over 14 amino acids. Study outcomes and limitations: At 0.1 to 3.0 mg/kg and by week 6, CD4+ and CD8+ T cells in the blood had expanded clonally.

Clones were sequenced by immunoSEQ multiplex PCR, and TCRdb holds only the in-frame ones, with some missing. The sample carries fewer than 45,000 clones, roughly 84% recorded once. V usage is TRBV7-7 and J usage is TRBJ2-3, with D possibly TRBD2 on 7 matching bases. This receptor was taken from an adult with an advanced solid tumor such as melanoma, head and neck, liver or kidney cancer. This specimen consisted of CD4+ or CD8+ T cells sorted from blood, obtained in a trial of the OX40 agonist ivuxolimab. CDR3 coding DNA: TGTGCTAGCAGCCTAACGGGGGGCGCAGATACGCAGTATTTT. Translating gives CASSLTGGADTQYF.